The clone carrying this T cell receptor beta chain was found a few times. No antigen is known for it. The study's findings and limits: Tumor memory CD4+ T cell TCR gene usage was found to cluster with blood and lymph node memory CD4+ cells and with lymph node naive CD4+ cells.

TCRdb fed the 5' RACE reads into MiXCR, producing one record per CDR3 protein. This table holds about 60,000 distinct CDR3 sequences, more than 25% found once. CDR1 is SGHTA, CDR2 FQGNSA, per germline. V lost 7 bases, J lost 3 bases, and 9 bases lay in between. The CDR3 is 13 amino acids. The sequenced sample consisted of tumor-infiltrating naive CD4+ T cells sorted from the breast tumor. Subset described: naive CD4+ T cells, CD4+CD45RA+CD25-. The J gene is TRBJ1-4, the V gene TRBV7-2; D is undetermined. The receptor's source is a female donor with breast cancer. The CDR3 nucleotides are TGTGCCAGCAACAACATAGCTAATGAAAAACTGTTTTTT. Its protein is CASNNIANEKLFF. Full variable domain (outside the CDR3, taken from reference TRBV7-2 and TRBJ1-4): GAGVSQSPSNKVTEKGKDVELRCDPISGHTALYWYRQSLGQGLEFLIYFQGNSAPDKSGLPSDRFSAERTGGSVSTLTIQRTQQEDSAVYLCASNNIANEKLFFGSGTQLSVL.